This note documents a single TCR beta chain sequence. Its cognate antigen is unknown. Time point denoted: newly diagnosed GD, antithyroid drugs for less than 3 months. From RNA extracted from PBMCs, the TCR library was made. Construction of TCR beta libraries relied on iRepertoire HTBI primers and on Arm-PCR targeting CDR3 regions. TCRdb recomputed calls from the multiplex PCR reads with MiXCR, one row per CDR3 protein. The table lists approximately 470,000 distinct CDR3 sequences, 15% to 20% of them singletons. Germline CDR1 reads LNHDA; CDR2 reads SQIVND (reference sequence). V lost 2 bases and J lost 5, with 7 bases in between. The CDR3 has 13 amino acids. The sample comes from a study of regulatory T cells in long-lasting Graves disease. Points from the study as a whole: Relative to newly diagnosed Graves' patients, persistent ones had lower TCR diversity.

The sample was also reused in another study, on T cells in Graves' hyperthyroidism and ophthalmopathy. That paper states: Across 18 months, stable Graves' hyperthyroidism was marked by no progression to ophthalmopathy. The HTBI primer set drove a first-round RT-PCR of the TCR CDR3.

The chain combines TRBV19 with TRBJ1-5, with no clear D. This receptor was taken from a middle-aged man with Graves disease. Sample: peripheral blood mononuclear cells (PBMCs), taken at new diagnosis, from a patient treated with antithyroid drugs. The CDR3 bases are TGTGCCAGTAGTATACGGCAGCATCAGCCCCAGCATTTT. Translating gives CASSIRQHQPQHF.